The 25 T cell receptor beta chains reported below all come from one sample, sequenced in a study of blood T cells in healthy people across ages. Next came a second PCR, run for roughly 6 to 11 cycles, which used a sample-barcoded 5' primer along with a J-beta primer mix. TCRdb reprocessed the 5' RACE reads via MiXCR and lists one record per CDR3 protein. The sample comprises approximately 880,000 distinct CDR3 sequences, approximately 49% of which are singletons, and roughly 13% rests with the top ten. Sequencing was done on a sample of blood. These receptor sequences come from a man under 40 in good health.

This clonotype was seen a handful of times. Here the CDR3 reads CASSPGRHQETQYF. The CDR3 region has the DNA TGTGCCAGCAGCCCCGGACGGCACCAAGAGACCCAGTACTTC. The rearrangement joins TRBV13 to TRBJ2-5; D gene unclear. The CDR3 is made up of 14 amino acids. V shed 5 bases and J shed 0 bases, with 10 bases lying between them. Germline loops: CDR1 PRHDT, CDR2 FYEKMQ (reference sequence).

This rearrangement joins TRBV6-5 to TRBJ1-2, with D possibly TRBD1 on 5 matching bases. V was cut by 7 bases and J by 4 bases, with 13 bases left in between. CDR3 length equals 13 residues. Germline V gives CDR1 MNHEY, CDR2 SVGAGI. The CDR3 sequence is CASTRDGTYGYTF. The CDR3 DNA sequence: TGTGCCAGCACCCGGGACGGCACCTATGGCTACACCTTC.

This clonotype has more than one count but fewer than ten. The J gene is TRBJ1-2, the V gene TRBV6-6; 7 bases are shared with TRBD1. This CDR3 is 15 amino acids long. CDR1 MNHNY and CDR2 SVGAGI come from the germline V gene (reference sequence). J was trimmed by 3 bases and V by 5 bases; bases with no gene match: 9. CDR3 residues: CASSQQQGSYYGYTF. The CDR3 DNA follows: TGTGCCAGCAGTCAACAACAGGGGTCTTACTATGGCTACACCTTC.

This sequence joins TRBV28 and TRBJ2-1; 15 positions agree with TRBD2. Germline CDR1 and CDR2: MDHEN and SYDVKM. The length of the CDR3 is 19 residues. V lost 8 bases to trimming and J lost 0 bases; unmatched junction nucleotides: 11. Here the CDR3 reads CASSSPGLAGGSSYNEQFF. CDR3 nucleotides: TGTGCCAGCTCCTCTCCGGGACTAGCGGGGGGCAGCTCCTACAATGAGCAGTTCTTC.

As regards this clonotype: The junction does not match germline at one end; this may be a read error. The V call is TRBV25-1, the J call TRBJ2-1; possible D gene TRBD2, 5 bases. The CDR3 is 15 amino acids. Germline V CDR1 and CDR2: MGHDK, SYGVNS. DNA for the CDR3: TGTGCCAGCGGTGAATATCACGCGGGCGGGAATGAGCAGTTCTTC. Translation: CASGEYHAGGNEQFF.

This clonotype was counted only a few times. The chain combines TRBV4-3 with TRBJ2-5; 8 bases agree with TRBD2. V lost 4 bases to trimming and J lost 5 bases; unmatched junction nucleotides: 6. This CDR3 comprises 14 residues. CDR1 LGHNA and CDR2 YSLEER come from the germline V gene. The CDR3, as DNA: TGCGCCAGCAGCCCCGGGAGGGGATGGGAGACCCAGTACTTC. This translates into CASSPGRGWETQYF.

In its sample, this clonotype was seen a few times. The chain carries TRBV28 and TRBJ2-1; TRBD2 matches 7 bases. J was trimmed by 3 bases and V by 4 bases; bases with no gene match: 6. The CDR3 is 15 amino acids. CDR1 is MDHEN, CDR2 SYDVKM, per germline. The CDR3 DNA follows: TGTGCCAGCAGTTCGCTAGCGGCCCTCTACAATGAGCAGTTCTTC. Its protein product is CASSSLAALYNEQFF.

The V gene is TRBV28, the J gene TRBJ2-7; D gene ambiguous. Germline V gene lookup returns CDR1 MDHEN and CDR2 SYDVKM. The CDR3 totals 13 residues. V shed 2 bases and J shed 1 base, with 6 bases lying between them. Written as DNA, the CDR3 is TGTGCCAGCAGTTTACTCCAGTCCTACGAGCAGTACTTC. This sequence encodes CASSLLQSYEQYF.

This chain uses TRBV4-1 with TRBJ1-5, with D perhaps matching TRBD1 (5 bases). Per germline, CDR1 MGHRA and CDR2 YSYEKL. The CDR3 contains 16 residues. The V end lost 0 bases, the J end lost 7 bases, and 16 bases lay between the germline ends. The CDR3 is CASSQEGRTEGQPQHF. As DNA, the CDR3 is TGCGCCAGCAGCCAAGAGGGACGGACTGAGGGCCAGCCCCAGCATTTT.

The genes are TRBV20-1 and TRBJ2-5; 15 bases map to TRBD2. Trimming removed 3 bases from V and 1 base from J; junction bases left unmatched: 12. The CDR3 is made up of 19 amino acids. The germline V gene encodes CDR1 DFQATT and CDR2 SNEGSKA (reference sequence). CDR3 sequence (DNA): TGCAGTGCTAGTCACACCGGGACTAGCGGGGGGACTTTCCAAGAGACCCAGTACTTC. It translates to CSASHTGTSGGTFQETQYF.

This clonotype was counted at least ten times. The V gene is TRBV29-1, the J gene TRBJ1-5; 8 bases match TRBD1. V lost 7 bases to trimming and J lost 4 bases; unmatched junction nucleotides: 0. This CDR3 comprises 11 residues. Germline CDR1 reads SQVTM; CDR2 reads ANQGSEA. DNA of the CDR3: TGCAGCGGGACAGGGAATCAGCCCCAGCATTTT. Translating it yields CSGTGNQPQHF.

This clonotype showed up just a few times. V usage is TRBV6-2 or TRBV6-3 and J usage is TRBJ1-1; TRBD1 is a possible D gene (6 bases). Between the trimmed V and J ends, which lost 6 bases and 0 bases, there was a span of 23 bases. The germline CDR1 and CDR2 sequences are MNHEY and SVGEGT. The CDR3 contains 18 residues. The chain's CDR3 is CASSPGRDTGVLNTEAFF. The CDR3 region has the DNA TGTGCCAGCAGCCCAGGACGGGACACCGGCGTCCTGAACACTGAAGCTTTCTTT.

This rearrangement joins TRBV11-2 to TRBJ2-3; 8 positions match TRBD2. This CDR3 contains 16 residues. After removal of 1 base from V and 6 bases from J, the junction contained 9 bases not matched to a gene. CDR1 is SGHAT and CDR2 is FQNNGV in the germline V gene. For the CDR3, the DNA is TGTGCCAGCAGCTTAGCCGGGCGGGGGGCGTTGGATACGCAGTATTTT. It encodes CASSLAGRGALDTQYF. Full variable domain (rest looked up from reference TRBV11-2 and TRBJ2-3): EAGVAQSPRYKIIEKRQSVAFWCNPISGHATLYWYQQILGQGPKLLIQFQNNGVVDDSQLPKDRFSAERLKGVDSTLKIQPAKLEDSAVYLCASSLAGRGALDTQYFGPGTRLTVL.

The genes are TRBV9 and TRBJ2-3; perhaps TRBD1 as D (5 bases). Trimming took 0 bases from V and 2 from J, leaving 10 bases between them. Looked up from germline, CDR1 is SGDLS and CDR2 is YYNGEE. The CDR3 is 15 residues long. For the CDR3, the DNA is TGTGCCAGCAGCGTAGGGACAACACTCACAGATACGCAGTATTTT. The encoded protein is CASSVGTTLTDTQYF.

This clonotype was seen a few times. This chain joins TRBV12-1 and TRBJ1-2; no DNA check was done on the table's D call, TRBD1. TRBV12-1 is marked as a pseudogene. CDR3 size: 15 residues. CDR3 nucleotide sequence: TGTGCCAGCAGCCATCCCGACAGGACGAACTATGGCTACACCTTC. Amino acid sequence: CASSHPDRTNYGYTF.

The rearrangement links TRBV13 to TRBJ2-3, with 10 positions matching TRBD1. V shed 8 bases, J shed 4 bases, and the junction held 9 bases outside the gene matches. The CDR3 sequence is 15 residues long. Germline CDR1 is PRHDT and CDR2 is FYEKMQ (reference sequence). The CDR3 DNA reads TGTGCCAGCGGATTAGGGACAGGGGAGTCAGATACGCAGTATTTT. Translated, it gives CASGLGTGESDTQYF.

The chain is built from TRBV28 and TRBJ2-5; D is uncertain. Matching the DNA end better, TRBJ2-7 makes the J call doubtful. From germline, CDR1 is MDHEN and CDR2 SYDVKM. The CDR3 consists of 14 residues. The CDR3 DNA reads TGTGCCAGCAGTTTAATGCCTAAGTCCTACGAGCAGTACTTC. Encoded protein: CASSLMPKSYEQYF.

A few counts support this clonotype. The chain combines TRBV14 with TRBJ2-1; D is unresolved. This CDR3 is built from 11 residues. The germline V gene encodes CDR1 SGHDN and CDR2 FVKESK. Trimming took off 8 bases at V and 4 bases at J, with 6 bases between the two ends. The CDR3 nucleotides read TGTGCCAGCGGGAATTACAATGAGCAGTTCTTC. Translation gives CASGNYNEQFF.

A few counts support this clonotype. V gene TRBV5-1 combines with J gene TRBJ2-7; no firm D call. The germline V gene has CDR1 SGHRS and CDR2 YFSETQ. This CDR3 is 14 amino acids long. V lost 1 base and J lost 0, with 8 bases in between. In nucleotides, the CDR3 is TGCGCCAGCAGCTTGCGGCCAGCCTCCTACGAGCAGTACTTC. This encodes CASSLRPASYEQYF.

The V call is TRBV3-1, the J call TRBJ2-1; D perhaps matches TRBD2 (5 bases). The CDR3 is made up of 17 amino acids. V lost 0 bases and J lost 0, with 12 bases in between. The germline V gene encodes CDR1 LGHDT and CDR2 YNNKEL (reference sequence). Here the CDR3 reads CASSQDTSQGSYNEQFF. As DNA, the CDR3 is TGTGCCAGCAGCCAAGACACTAGTCAAGGCTCCTACAATGAGCAGTTCTTC.

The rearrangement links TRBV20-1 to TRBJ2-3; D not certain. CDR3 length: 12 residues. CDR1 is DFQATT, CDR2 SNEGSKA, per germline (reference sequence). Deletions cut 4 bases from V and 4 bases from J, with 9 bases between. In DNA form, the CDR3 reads TGCAGTGCTAACCTCAGAGCAGATACGCAGTATTTT. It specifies CSANLRADTQYF.

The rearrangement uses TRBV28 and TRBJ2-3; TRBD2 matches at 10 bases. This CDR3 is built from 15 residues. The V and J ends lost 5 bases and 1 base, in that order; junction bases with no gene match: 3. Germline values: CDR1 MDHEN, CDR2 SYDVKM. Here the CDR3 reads CASSDTSGGTDTQYF. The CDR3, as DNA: TGTGCCAGCAGTGATACTAGCGGGGGCACAGATACGCAGTATTTT.

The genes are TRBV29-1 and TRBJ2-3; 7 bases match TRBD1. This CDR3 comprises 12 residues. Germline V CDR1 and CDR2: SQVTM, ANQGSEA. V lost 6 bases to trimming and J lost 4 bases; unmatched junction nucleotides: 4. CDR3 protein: CSVTGDADTQYF. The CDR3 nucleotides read TGCAGCGTCACAGGGGACGCAGATACGCAGTATTTT.

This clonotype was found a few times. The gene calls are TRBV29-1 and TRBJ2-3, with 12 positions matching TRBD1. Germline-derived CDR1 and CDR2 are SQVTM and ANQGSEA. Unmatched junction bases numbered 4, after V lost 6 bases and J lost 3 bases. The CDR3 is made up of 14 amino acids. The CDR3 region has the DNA TGCAGCGTCCGGGGACAGGGGGCAACAGATACGCAGTATTTT. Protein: CSVRGQGATDTQYF.

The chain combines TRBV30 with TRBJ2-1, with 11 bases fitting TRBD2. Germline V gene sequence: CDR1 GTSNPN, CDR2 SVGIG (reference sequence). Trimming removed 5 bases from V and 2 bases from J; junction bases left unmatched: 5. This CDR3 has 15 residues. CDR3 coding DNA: TGTGCCTGGGATACACTAGCGGGGGCCTACAATGAGCAGTTCTTC. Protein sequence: CAWDTLAGAYNEQFF.